This entry lists 19 T cell receptor beta chains sequenced from one sample in a study of regulatory T cells in long-lasting Graves disease. Construction of the TCR beta libraries employed iRepertoire HTBI primers in conjunction with Arm-PCR of CDR3 regions. TCRdb processed the multiplex PCR reads anew with MiXCR; each CDR3 protein has one entry. Counted here are around 460,000 distinct CDR3 sequences, around a fifth occurring once; the ten biggest clones make up roughly 14%. Time point meaning: persistent/refractory GD, antithyroid drugs over 5 years with positive TRAb. Scientists built the TCR library using RNA that was extracted from PBMCs. The starting material was peripheral blood mononuclear cells (PBMCs), obtained when the disease was refractory, from a patient treated with antithyroid drugs. These receptors were taken from a female donor with Graves disease.

The chain links TRBV29-1 to TRBJ1-2, with TRBD1 matching over 9 bases. Germline V gene lookup returns CDR1 SQVTM and CDR2 ANQGSEA. This CDR3 has 14 amino acids. After removal of 3 bases from V and 1 base from J, the junction contained 3 bases not matched to a gene. This CDR3 is CSVEGTGNNYGYTF. Written as DNA, the CDR3 is TGCAGCGTTGAGGGGACAGGGAATAACTATGGCTACACCTTC.

The chain combines TRBV7-2 with TRBJ1-1; tentative D call: TRBD1 (6 bases). Per the germline V gene, CDR1 is SGHTA and CDR2 is FQGNSA. The CDR3 contains 16 residues. Trimming removed 5 bases from V and 4 bases from J, with 20 bases in between. CDR3 sequence: CASSRTGGTMGTEAFF. The CDR3 nucleotides are TGTGCCAGCAGCCGGACGGGGGGCACGATGGGCACTGAAGCTTTCTTT.

This clonotype has ten or more counts. This rearrangement joins TRBV2 to TRBJ1-2; D possibly corresponds to TRBD1 (5 bases). There are 13 residues in the CDR3. Per germline, CDR1 SNHLY and CDR2 FYNNEI. V was clipped by 4 bases and J by 4 bases, with 10 bases between them. The CDR3 coding sequence is TGTGCCAGCAGTGCCGGGGGGACCTATGGCTACACCTTC. Its translation is CASSAGGTYGYTF.

This clonotype showed up many times. The gene calls are TRBV19 and TRBJ1-4; 7 positions match TRBD1. Losses at the gene ends were 6 bases for V and 7 bases for J; bases not matched to a gene: 11. The CDR3 totals 15 residues. In germline, CDR1 is LNHDA, CDR2 SQIVND (reference sequence). CDR3 amino acids: CASSAPGQPREKLFF. The DNA for the CDR3 is TGTGCCAGTAGCGCGCCGGGACAGCCTCGTGAAAAACTGTTTTTT. The full variable domain, completed using reference TRBV19 and TRBJ1-4, is DGGITQSPKYLFRKEGQNVTLSCEQNLNHDAMYWYRQDPGQGLRLIYYSQIVNDFQKGDIAEGYSVSREKKESFPLTVTSAQKNPTAFYLCASSAPGQPREKLFFGSGTQLSVL.

This clonotype was counted many times. The chain joins TRBV7-2 to TRBJ2-5; D might be TRBD2 (7 bases). V gave up 1 base and J gave up 5 bases, with 14 bases separating them. The germline gives CDR1 SGHTA, CDR2 FQGNSA. The CDR3 loop spans 15 amino acids. This CDR3 reads CASSLGRGRRETQYF. CDR3 nucleotides: TGTGCCAGCAGCTTAGGGCGGGGGCGCAGGGAGACCCAGTACTTC.

The CDR3 here is CASSGTISGNTIYF. The CDR3 region has the DNA TGTGCCAGCAGCGGGACCATCTCTGGAAACACCATATATTTT. This sequence joins TRBV12-3 or TRBV12-4 and TRBJ1-3; TRBD1 is a possible D gene (5 bases). The CDR3 runs to 14 residues. With 6 bases removed from V and 0 bases from J, the gap between germline ends came to 9 bases.

The chain combines TRBV11-2 with TRBJ2-2; tentative D call: TRBD2 (6 bases). CDR3 length: 18 amino acids. CDR1 and CDR2 from the germline V gene are SGHAT and FQNNGV. Trimming pared 5 bases from V and 6 bases from J, leaving 25 bases between. The CDR3 loop reads CASSLEEADYWESGELFF. CDR3 bases: TGTGCCAGCAGCCTCGAAGAGGCGGACTACTGGGAGTCCGGGGAGCTGTTTTTT.

The V call is TRBV15, the J call TRBJ1-5; D is unclear. CDR1 and CDR2 from the germline V gene are LNHNV and YYDKDF (reference sequence). V dropped 1 base and J dropped 7 bases, with 14 bases sitting between them. The CDR3 spans 15 residues. This CDR3 is CATSRVGDGDQPQHF. The CDR3 bases are TGTGCCACCAGCAGAGTTGGGGATGGCGACCAGCCCCAGCATTTT.

The rearrangement uses TRBV29-1 and TRBJ2-7; D is unclear. The CDR3 runs 13 residues. Germline CDR1 SQVTM, CDR2 ANQGSEA. The V end was cut by 4 bases, the J end by 1 base, with 11 bases between. CDR3 protein: CSVVSILSYEQYF. CDR3 coding DNA: TGCAGCGTTGTTTCGATTCTTTCCTACGAGCAGTACTTC.

This clonotype was seen at least ten times. The gene calls are TRBV6-2 or TRBV6-3 and TRBJ1-4; possible D gene TRBD1, 5 bases. The V gene's germline CDR1 is MNHEY and CDR2 SVGEGT. The length of the CDR3 is 16 residues. Deletions cut 0 bases from V and 8 bases from J, with 16 bases between. DNA of the CDR3: TGTGCCAGCAGTTACTCGGGAGCCAGGGAGAAGGAAAAACTGTTTTTT. Its translation: CASSYSGAREKEKLFF.

This clonotype was detected many times. The V and J genes are TRBV2 and TRBJ2-6; D might be TRBD2 (5 bases). The CDR3 consists of 15 residues. V was cut by 7 bases and J by 4 bases, with 14 bases left in between. CDR1 is SNHLY and CDR2 is FYNNEI in the germline V gene. DNA for the CDR3: TGTGCCAGCACTCCTCGGGAAGCCGGGGCCAACGTCCTGACTTTC. It is translated as CASTPREAGANVLTF.

This clonotype was seen repeatedly, ten times or more. This chain connects TRBV28 to TRBJ2-1, with D tentatively TRBD2 (6 bases). CDR1 MDHEN and CDR2 SYDVKM come from the germline V gene. The CDR3 consists of 13 residues. Trimming cost V 6 bases and J 0 bases, with 6 bases left between them. The DNA for the CDR3 is TGTGCCAGCAGCGGGGGCTCCTACAATGAGCAGTTCTTC. Translating it yields CASSGGSYNEQFF.

This clonotype was seen a handful of times. The V call is TRBV9, the J call TRBJ1-1; D perhaps matches TRBD1 (5 bases). The CDR3 length is 14 residues. Germline loops: CDR1 SGDLS, CDR2 YYNGEE. Trimming stripped 4 bases from V and 6 bases from J, with 16 bases between. CDR3 nucleotide sequence: TGTGCCAGCAGCCCGGACAAAGCGAGCGCTGAAGCTTTCTTT. The encoded protein is CASSPDKASAEAFF.

This clonotype was observed a handful of times. The chain uses TRBV2 and TRBJ2-1, with TRBD2 identical over 7 bases. The CDR3 has 17 amino acids. Germline trimming cut 2 bases from V and 4 bases from J; bases unmatched to any gene: 11. Looked up from germline, CDR1 is SNHLY and CDR2 is FYNNEI. CDR3 nucleotides: TGTGCCAGCAGTGAATCAGGAGCGGGGAGTTCATACAATGAGCAGTTCTTC. Translated, it gives CASSESGAGSSYNEQFF.

This clonotype was seen only a few times. The chain links TRBV3-1 to TRBJ2-1; 9 nucleotides line up with TRBD2. The CDR3 runs to 17 residues. Per the germline V gene, CDR1 is LGHDT and CDR2 is YNNKEL (reference sequence). Trimming took 0 bases from V and 4 from J; bases not matched to a gene: 7. CDR3 in amino acids: CASSQEGAGGGYNEQFF. The CDR3 nucleotides read TGTGCCAGCAGCCAAGAAGGAGCGGGGGGTGGGTACAATGAGCAGTTCTTC.

There are many counts of this clonotype. The chain has TRBV10-3 and TRBJ2-7; D is ambiguous. Germline CDR1 reads ENHRY; CDR2 reads SYGVKD. Trimming stripped 3 bases from V and 2 bases from J, with 11 bases between. This CDR3 region has 14 residues. The CDR3 spells CAISEGRITYEQYF. DNA for the CDR3: TGTGCCATCAGTGAAGGGCGGATTACCTACGAGCAGTACTTC.

The CDR3 DNA is TGCGCCAGCAGCCAAGTTCAGGGCACCGAATTGCCTAGGGAGCAGTACTTC. Its protein product is CASSQVQGTELPREQYF. This chain connects TRBV4-1 to TRBJ2-7, with D possibly matching TRBD1 (5 bases). Trimming removed 1 base at V and 7 bases at J, with 23 bases between. The CDR3 is made up of 17 amino acids. From germline, CDR1 is MGHRA and CDR2 YSYEKL.

The count of this clonotype is one. The rearrangement uses TRBV27 and TRBJ2-7; D could derive from TRBD1 or TRBD2 (5 bases each). The CDR3 runs to 15 residues. Germline V CDR1 and CDR2: MNHEY, SMNVEV (reference sequence). V was trimmed by 6 bases and J by 3 bases, leaving 18 bases between them. In nucleotides, the CDR3 is TGTGCCAGCAGCCAAGCACCGGGACCCCGCTACGAGCAGTACTTC. It translates to CASSQAPGPRYEQYF.

The V gene is TRBV2, the J gene TRBJ2-3; 10 nucleotides line up with TRBD2. Germline V gives CDR1 SNHLY, CDR2 FYNNEI. V dropped 9 bases and J dropped 4; count of bases not matched to a gene: 4. This CDR3 is 13 amino acids long. In DNA form, the CDR3 reads TGTGCCAGTCTACTAGCGGGGCCAGATACGCAGTATTTT. Translation: CASLLAGPDTQYF.